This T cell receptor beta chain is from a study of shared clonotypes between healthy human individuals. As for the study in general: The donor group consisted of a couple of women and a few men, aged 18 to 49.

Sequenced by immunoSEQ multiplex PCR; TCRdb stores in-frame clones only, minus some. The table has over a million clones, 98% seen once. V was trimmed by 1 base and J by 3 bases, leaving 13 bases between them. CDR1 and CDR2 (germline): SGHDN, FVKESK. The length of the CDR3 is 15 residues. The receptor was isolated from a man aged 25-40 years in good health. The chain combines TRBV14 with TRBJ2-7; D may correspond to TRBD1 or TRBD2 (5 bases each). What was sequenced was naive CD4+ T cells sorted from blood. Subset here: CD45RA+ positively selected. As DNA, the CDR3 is TGTGCCAGCAGCCAAGTTCAGGGCGGAGGCTACGAGCAGTACTTC. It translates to CASSQVQGGGYEQYF.